This TCR beta chain was obtained from a study of long-term antiretroviral therapy in people with HIV. Running of the v3.0 immunoSEQ assay took place at survey level. Some clones are missing from TCRdb's copy, which holds only in-frame ones; the method was immunoSEQ multiplex PCR. The sample carries more than 20,000 clones, roughly 86% recorded once. The CDR3 is 13 amino acids. Trimming shortened V by 1 base and J by 6 bases, and 7 bases separated the two germline ends. Germline CDR1 and CDR2: MDHEN and SYDVKM. Before DNA extraction, 1-10 million cryopreserved PBMC were held in the samples. In regard to this clone: Its antigen is unknown.

Findings of the study overall: The clones with expansion before ART were dominant in the repertoire at all time points. The ART regimens used between about 2003 and 2018 may be less effective than current ones. HIV repertoires spanned tighter CDR3 length ranges than controls did.

The material sequenced was unsorted PBMCs, taken 2.6 to 2.8 years after starting antiretroviral therapy. The chain carries TRBV28 and TRBJ2-1; TRBD2 is a possible D gene (6 bases). This TCR came from a man between 35 and 55 years old with HIV. The CDR3 DNA is TGTGCCAGCAGTTTATTGGGGGGCAATGAGCAGTTCTTC. Amino acids: CASSLLGGNEQFF.